This entry features one TCR beta chain sequence. The antigen remains unidentified. This entry belongs to a study of cytomegalovirus exposure and HLA in healthy donors. About the research overall: From donors who were HLA-typed, an early data release held approximately 84 million unique TCRs. Study-wide results and limits: Most CMV-associated TCR beta chains appeared HLA-restricted in a later analysis. High sensitivity and specificity were reportedly achieved when the classifier diagnosed cytomegalovirus status.

The PCR employed 60 Vbeta primers together with 13 Jbeta primers. Libraries were prepared by immunoSEQ multiplex PCR; TCRdb keeps only in-frame clonotypes and omits some of them. Among 140,000 to 150,000 clones listed, about three quarters were seen once. Germline V CDR1 and CDR2: GTSNPN, SVGIG (reference sequence). This CDR3 spans 15 amino acids. Unmatched junction bases numbered 6, after V lost 2 bases and J lost 2 bases. J is TRBJ2-1 and V is TRBV30, with 7 bases aligning to TRBD1. The clonotype originates from a man aged 35 to 55 in good health and CMV-seronegative. The sequenced sample was PBMCs. The CDR3 DNA is TGTGCCTGGAGTCCCTATCAGGGGGCCTACAATGAGCAGTTCTTC. Its translation is CAWSPYQGAYNEQFF.